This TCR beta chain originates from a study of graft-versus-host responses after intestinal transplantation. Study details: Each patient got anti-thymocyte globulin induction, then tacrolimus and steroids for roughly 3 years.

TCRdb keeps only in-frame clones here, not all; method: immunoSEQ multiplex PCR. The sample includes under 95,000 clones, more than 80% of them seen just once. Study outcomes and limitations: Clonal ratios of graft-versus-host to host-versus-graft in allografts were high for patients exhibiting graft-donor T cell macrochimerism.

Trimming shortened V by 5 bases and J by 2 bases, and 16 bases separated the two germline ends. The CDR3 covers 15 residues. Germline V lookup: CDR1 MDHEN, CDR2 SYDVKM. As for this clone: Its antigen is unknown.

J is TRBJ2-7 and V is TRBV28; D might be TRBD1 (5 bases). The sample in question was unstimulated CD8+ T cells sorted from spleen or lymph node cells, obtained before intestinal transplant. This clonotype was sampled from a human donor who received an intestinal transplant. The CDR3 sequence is CASSQRGSIAYEQYF. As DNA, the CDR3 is TGTGCCAGCAGTCAAAGGGGTTCCATCGCCTACGAGCAGTACTTC.